A selection of T cell receptor beta chains follows, all from one sample in a study of blood T cells in healthy people across ages. From the 5' RACE reads, TCRdb called clonotypes with MiXCR, one entry per CDR3 protein. This table holds 540,000 or so distinct CDR3 sequences, about 25% found once. Input material: blood. These receptors were taken from a woman in her sixties or seventies in good health. Both conserved end residues are trimmed from each CDR3. Clone size, where shown, is once, few, many, or a class for clones that have expanded.

>TRBV7-2|TRBJ1-2|many
ASSSSRGAYGYT
>TRBV2|TRBJ2-2|NA
ATGTATGELF
>TRBV20-1|TRBJ2-3|few
SANGDTQY
>TRBV6-2/TRBV6-3|TRBJ2-1|NA
ASSYRGRGGYNEQF
>TRBV5-1|TRBJ2-7|NA
ASRSASTSYEQY
>TRBV5-6|TRBJ2-2|few
ASSYRTDELF
>TRBV7-9|TRBJ1-4|few
ASRRGSANEKLF
>TRBV7-2|TRBJ1-2|NA
ASSGYRSGHYPYGYT
>TRBV29-1|TRBJ1-4|NA
SVGDRHPEKLF
>TRBV14|TRBJ2-1|few
ASSQPHKSHNEQF
>TRBV20-1|TRBJ1-2|NA
SANRDVNYGCT
>TRBV6-5|TRBJ1-2|few
ASRSPGGSYGYT
>TRBV5-1|TRBJ2-5|NA
ASSETAGGPSETQY
>TRBV13|TRBJ2-4|NA
ASSSRRSSNIQY
>TRBV7-2|TRBJ2-3|NA
ASRLPADTQY
>TRBV9|TRBJ2-3|few
ASSPRGVNTDTQY
>TRBV3-1|TRBJ2-1|once
ASSQDLAVTHNEQF
>TRBV5-4|TRBJ2-5|few
ASSLVRPGTGYEPPLETQY
>TRBV5-1|TRBJ2-5|once
ASSQPLETQY
>TRBV4-2|TRBJ2-1|once
ASSPGSGQGMNEQF
>TRBV7-2|TRBJ2-4|NA
ASSDRGVGSKNIQY
>TRBV20-1|TRBJ1-5|NA
SARGQASNQPQH
>TRBV7-2|NA|few
ASSRTAGRVSYEQY
>TRBV7-2|TRBJ2-3|NA
ASSWGLVWSDTQY
>TRBV20-1|TRBJ2-7|NA
SARGTVPRQY
>TRBV12-3/TRBV12-4|TRBJ1-2|many
ASSFGQGAGYT
>TRBV6-6|TRBJ1-1|NA
ASSYSKSGGS
>TRBV11-3|TRBJ2-7|few
ASSLGGQDYEQY
>TRBV6-2/TRBV6-3|TRBJ2-5|few
ASSYSVGTQY
>TRBV5-1|TRBJ2-1|NA
ASSLNKSSYNEQF
>TRBV29-1|TRBJ1-2|few
SVEGSGTLRGYGYT
>TRBV12-3/TRBV12-4|TRBJ2-7|NA
ASSFGQGVYEQY
>TRBV10-3|TRBJ2-1|NA
AISDWGTKGFPGLNEQF
>TRBV12-3/TRBV12-4|TRBJ2-2|few
ASITSGGFTGELF
>TRBV5-1|NA|few
ASSLGFGSYEQY
>TRBV6-5|TRBJ2-3|many
ASRTGADTQY
>TRBV20-1|TRBJ2-5|NA
SARVNGRETQY
>TRBV14|TRBJ2-2|NA
ASSQLRRGQGSGELF
>TRBV18|TRBJ2-6|few
ASSSGASGANVLT
>TRBV7-3|TRBJ2-1|NA
ASSLGGPSPYNEQF
>TRBV5-6|TRBJ1-2|NA
ASSSLGPDSNYGYT